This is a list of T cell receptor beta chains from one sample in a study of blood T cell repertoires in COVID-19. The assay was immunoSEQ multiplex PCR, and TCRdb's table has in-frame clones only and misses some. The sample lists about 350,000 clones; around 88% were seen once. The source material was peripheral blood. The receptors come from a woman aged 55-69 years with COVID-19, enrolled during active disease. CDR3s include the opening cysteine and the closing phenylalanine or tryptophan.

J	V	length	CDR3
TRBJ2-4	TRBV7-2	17	CASSFPKGGGLGGIQYF
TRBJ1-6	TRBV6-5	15	CASSRGGPYDSPLHF
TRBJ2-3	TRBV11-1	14	CASSPPLRGDTQYF
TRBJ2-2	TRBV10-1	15	CASSESKGSTGELFF
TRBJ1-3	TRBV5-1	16	CASSSKTGGEGNTIYF
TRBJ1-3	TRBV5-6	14	CASSLGYSGNTIYF
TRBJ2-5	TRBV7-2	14	CASSFSGGGETQYF
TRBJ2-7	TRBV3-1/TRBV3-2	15	CASSQYGGFPGEQYF
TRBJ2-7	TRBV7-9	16	CASSLAQGGRDYEQYF
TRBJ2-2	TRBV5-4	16	CASSLRGQGYTGELFF
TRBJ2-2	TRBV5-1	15	CASRSTSGGTGELFF
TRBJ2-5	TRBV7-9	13	CASSLGLQETQYF
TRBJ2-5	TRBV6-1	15	CASSERDRQQETQYF
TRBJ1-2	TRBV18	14	CASSPGTVNYGYTF
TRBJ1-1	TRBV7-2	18	CASSGLPHFGQGRTEAFF
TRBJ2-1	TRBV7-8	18	CASSFSGGTTSSYNEQFF
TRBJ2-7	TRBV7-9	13	CASSYRQRGEQYF
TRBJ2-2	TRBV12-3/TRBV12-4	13	CASGWQEGGELFF
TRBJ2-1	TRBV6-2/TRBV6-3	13	CASSSGYYNEQFF
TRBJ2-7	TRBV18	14	CASSQQDSSYEQYF
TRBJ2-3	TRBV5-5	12	CASSRDTDTQYF
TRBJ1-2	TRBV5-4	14	CASSLGGDLYGYTF
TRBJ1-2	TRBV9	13	CASSPWGGYGYTF
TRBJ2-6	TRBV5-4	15	CASSSQGAGANVLTF
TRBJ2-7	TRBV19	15	CASSRSAGRSYEQYF
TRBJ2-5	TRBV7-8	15	CASSFGQVWGETQYF
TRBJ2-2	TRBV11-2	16	CASTAYLGGAAGELFF
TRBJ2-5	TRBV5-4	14	CASSARTGEETQYF
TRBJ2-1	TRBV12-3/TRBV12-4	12	CASSSQGDEQFF
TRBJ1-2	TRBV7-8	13	CASSLSTLGGYTF
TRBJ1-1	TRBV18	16	CASSPPGEGLVTEAFF
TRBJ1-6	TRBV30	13	CAWSTGVRSPLHF
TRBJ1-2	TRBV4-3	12	CASSQQGGGYTF